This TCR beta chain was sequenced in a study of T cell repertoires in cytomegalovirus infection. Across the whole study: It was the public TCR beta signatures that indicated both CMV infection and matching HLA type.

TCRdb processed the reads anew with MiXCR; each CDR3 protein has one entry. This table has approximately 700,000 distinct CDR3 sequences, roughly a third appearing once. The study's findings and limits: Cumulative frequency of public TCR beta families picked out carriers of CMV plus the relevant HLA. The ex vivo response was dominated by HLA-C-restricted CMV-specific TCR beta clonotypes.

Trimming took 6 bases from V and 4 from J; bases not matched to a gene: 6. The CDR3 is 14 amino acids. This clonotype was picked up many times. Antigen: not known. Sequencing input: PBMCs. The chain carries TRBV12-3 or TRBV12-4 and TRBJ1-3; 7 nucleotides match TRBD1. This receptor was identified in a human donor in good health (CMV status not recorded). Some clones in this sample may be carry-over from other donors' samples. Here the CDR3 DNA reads TGTGCCAGCAGACAAGGGACAGAAGGAAACACCATATATTTT. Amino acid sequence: CASRQGTEGNTIYF.